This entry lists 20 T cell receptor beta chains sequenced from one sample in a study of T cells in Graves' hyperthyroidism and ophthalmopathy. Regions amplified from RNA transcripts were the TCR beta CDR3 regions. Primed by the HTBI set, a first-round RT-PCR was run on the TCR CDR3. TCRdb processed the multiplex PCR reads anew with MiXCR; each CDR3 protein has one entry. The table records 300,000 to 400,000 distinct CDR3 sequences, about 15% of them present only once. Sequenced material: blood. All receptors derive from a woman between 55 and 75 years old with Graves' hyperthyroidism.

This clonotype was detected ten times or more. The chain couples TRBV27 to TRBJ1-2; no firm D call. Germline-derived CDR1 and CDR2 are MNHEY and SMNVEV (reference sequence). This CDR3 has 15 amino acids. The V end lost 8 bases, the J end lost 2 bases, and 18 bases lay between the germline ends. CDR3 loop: CASRPRKGGNYGYTF. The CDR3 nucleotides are TGTGCCAGCCGGCCCCGAAAGGGCGGCAACTATGGCTACACCTTC.

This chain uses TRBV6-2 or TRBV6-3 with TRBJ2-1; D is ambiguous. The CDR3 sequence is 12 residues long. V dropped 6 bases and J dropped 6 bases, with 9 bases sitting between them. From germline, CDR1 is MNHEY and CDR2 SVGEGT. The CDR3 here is CASRDGRNEQFF. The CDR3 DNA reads TGTGCCAGCAGGGACGGCCGCAATGAGCAGTTCTTC.

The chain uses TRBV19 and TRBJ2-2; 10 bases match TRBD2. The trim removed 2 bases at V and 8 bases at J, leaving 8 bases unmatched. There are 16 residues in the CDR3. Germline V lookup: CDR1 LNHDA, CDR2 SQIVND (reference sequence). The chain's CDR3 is CASSIFFLAGVGELFF. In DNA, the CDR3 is TGTGCCAGTAGTATATTTTTCCTAGCGGGAGTTGGGGAGCTGTTTTTT.

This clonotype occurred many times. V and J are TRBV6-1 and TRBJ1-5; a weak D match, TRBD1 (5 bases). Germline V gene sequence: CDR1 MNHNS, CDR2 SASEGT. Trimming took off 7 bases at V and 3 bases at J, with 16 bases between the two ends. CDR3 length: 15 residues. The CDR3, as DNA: TGTGCCAGCAACATCCTCCGGGGGTCCAATCAGCCCCAGCATTTT. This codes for CASNILRGSNQPQHF.

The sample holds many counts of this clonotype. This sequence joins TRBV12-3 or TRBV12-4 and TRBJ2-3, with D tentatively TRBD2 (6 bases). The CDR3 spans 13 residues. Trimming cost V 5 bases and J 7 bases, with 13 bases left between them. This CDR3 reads CASSPTGGYTQYF. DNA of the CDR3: TGTGCCAGCAGTCCGACCGGAGGGTATACGCAGTATTTT.

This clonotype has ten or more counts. The DNA of the CDR3 is TGTGCCTGGAGTCCGTCCCGATCGTGGATGAACACTGAAGCTTTCTTT. Translating gives CAWSPSRSWMNTEAFF. The chain couples TRBV30 to TRBJ1-1; D is ambiguous. CDR1 is GTSNPN, CDR2 SVGIG, per germline (reference sequence). V was pared by 2 bases and J by 0 bases, with 16 bases between. CDR3 size: 16 residues.

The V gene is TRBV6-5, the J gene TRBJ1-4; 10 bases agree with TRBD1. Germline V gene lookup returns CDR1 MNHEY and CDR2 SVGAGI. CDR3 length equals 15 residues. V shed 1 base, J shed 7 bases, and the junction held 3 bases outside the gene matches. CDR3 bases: TGTGCCAGCAGTTACTGGGACAGGGGACGTGAAAAACTGTTTTTT. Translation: CASSYWDRGREKLFF.

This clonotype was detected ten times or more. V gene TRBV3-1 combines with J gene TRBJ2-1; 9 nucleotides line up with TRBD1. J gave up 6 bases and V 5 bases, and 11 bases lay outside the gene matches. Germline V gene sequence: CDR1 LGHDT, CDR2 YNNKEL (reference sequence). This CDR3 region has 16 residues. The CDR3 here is CASSASGTGTFNEQFF. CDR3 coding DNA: TGTGCCAGCAGCGCGTCCGGGACAGGGACGTTCAATGAGCAGTTCTTC.

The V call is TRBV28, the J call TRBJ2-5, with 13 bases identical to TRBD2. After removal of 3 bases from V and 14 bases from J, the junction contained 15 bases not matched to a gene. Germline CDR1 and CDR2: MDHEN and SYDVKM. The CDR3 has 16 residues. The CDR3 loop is CASSLYPTTSGRPRYF. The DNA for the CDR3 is TGTGCCAGCAGTTTGTACCCGACGACTAGCGGGAGGCCCCGATACTTC.

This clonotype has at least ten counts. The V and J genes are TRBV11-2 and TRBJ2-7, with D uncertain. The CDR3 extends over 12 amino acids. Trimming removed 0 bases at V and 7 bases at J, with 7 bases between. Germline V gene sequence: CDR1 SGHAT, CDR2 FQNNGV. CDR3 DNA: TGTGCCAGCAGCTTAGATCAAGGGGAGCAGTACTTC. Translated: CASSLDQGEQYF.

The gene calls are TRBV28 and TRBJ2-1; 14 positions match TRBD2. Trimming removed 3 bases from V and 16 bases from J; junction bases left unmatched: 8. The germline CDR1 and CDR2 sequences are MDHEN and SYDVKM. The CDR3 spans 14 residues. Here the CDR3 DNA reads TGTGCCAGCAGTTTGAGCGTGGGACTAGCGGGAGAATTCTTC. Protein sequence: CASSLSVGLAGEFF. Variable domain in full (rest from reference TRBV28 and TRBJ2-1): DVKVTQSSRYLVKRTGEKVFLECVQDMDHENMFWYRQDPGLGLRLIYFSYDVKMKEKGDIPEGYSVSREKKERFSLILESASTNQTSMYLCASSLSVGLAGEFFGPGTRLTVL.

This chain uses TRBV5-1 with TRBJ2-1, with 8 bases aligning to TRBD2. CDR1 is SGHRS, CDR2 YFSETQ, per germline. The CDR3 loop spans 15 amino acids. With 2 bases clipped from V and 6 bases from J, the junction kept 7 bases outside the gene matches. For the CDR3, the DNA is TGCGCCAGCAGCTTATTAGCGGGACGTGGCAATGAGCAGTTCTTC. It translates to CASSLLAGRGNEQFF.

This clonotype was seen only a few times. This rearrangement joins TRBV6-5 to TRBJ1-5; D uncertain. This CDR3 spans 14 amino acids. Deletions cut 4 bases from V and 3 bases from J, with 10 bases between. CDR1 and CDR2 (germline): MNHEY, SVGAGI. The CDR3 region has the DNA TGTGCCAGCAGTTCCGAAGGGTTCAATCAGCCCCAGCATTTT. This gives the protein CASSSEGFNQPQHF.

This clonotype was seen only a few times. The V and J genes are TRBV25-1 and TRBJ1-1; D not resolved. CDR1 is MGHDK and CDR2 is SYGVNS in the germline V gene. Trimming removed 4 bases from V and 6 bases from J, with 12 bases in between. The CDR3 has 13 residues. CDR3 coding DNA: TGTGCCAGCAGTGGGACGTTCTGGGCTGAAGCTTTCTTT. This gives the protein CASSGTFWAEAFF.

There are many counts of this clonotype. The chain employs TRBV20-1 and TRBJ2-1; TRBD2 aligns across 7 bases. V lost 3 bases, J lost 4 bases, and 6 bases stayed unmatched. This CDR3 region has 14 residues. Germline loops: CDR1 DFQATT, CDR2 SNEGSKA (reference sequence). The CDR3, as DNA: TGCAGTGCTAGTGGGGGGGACCTATACAATGAGCAGTTCTTC. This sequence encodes CSASGGDLYNEQFF.

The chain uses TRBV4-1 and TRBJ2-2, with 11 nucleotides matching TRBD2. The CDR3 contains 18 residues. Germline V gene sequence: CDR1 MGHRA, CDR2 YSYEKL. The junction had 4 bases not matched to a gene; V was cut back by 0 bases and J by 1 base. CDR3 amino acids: CASSQEGLAGLNTGELFF. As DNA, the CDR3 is TGCGCCAGCAGCCAAGAAGGACTAGCGGGCTTGAACACCGGGGAGCTGTTTTTT.

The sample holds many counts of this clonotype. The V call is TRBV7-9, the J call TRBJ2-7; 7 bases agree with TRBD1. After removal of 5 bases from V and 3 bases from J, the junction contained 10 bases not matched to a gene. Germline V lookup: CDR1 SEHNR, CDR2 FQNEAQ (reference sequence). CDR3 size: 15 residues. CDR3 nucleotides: TGTGCCAGCAGCCAAGAGGGACAGCGAATCTACGAGCAGTACTTC. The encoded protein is CASSQEGQRIYEQYF.

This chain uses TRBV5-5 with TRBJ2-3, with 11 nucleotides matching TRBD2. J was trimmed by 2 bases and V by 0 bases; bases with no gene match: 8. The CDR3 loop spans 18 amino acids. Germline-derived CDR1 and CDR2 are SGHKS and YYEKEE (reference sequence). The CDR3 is CASSLGSGRAATTDTQYF. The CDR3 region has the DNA TGTGCCAGCAGCTTGGGTAGCGGGAGGGCCGCCACCACAGATACGCAGTATTTT.

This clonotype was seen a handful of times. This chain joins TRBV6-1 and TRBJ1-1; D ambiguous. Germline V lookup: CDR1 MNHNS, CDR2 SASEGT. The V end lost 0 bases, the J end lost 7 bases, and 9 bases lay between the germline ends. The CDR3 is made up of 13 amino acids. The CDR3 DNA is TGTGCCAGCAGTGAAGCGCTTCAGTTTGAAGCTTTCTTT. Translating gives CASSEALQFEAFF.

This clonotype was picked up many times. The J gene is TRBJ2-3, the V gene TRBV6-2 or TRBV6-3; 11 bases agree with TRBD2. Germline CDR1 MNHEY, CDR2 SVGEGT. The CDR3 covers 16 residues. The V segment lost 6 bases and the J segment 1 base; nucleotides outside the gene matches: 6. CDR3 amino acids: CASRGLAGRGTDTQYF. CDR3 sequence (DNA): TGTGCCAGCAGAGGACTAGCGGGTAGGGGCACAGATACGCAGTATTTT.